A single T cell receptor beta chain is shown here with its context. Other DNA sequences within the sample encode an identical CDR3. The data are from a study of blood T cell repertoires in COVID-19. Study overall: Both acute and convalescent COVID-19 samples were obtained from the United States, Italy and Spain. The analysed material was cDNA or gDNA that came from T cells, B-cell-depleted T cells, or PBMCs.

The V end lost 0 bases, the J end lost 5 bases, and 4 bases lay between the germline ends. The length of the CDR3 is 12 residues. The germline V gene encodes CDR1 LGHDT and CDR2 YNNKEL (reference sequence). As handled by the study authors: Amplification from reference gene primers served as the basis for estimated nucleated cell counts. Some clones are missing from TCRdb's copy, which holds only in-frame ones; the method was immunoSEQ multiplex PCR. That table is the source of V, J and clone size, and D and trimming were worked out from the DNA. Here the sample spans approximately 260,000 clones, about nine tenths being singletons.

The gene calls are TRBV3-1 (or the pseudogene TRBV3-2) and TRBJ2-5; D remains ambiguous. This sequence was found in a man aged 50 or older with acute or convalescent COVID-19. Source material: peripheral blood. The CDR3 nucleotides read TGTGCCAGCAGCCAAGACCGGGAGACCCAGTACTTC. It specifies CASSQDRETQYF.